This TCR beta chain emerged from a study of blood T cells in healthy people across ages. The study, taken as a whole, reports: There was a strong correlation between TCR beta diversity and naive T cell percentage. There were more naive CD4+ cells and higher diversity in long-lived donors than in aged donors.

A second PCR of 7 to 11 cycles used a sample-barcoded 5' primer and a J-beta primer mix. Sequencing yielded, for each sample, at least 3 million paired-end reads carrying CDR3. TCRdb re-derived calls from the 5' RACE reads in MiXCR, one entry per CDR3 protein. The data contain some 710,000 distinct CDR3 sequences, 35% to 50% of them singletons. V was clipped by 3 bases and J by 0 bases, with 12 bases between them. The germline V gene has CDR1 MNHEY and CDR2 SMNVEV (reference sequence). The CDR3 covers 17 residues. Peripheral blood was drawn, around 9.4 milliliters per donor. As concerns this clonotype: Its antigen remains unknown.

The genes are TRBV27 and TRBJ2-6, with D perhaps TRBD1 (5 bases). The sequence was obtained from an elderly man in good health. Sequencing was done on a sample of blood. CDR3 in amino acids: CASSLTATYSGANVLTF. The CDR3 DNA reads TGTGCCAGCAGTTTGACAGCTACTTACTCTGGGGCCAACGTCCTGACTTTC.